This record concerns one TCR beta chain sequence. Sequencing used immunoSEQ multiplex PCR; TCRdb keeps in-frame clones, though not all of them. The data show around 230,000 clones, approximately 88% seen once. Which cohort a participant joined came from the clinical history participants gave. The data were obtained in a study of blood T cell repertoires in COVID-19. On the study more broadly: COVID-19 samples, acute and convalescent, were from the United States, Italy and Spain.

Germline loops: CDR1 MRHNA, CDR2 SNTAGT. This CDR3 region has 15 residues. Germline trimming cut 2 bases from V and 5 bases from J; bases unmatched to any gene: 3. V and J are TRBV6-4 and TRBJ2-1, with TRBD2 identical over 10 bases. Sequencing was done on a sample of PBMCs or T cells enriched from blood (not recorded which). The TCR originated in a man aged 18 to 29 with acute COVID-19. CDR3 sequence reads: CASSDRAGGNNEQFF. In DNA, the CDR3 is TGTGCCAGCAGTGACCGAGCGGGAGGGAACAATGAGCAGTTCTTC.